The 23 T cell receptor beta chains presented below share a single source sample, sequenced in a study of shared clonotypes between healthy human individuals. Some clones are missing from TCRdb's copy, which holds only in-frame ones; the method was immunoSEQ multiplex PCR. The repertoire has under 1,100,000 clones, around 82% of them found once; the top ten carry roughly 0.61%. Specimen: memory CD4+ T cells from PBMCs. Sample subset: CD45RA-negative fraction. All receptors derive from a man aged 18 to 30 in good health. Some clones in this sample may be carry-over from other donors' samples.

V and J are TRBV11-3 and TRBJ1-4; D not resolved. The CDR3 length is 14 residues. The germline gives CDR1 SGHNT, CDR2 YENEEA. The V end was cut by 6 bases, the J end by 7 bases, with 15 bases between. The CDR3 here is CASRPKPLGEKLFF. CDR3 sequence (DNA): TGTGCCAGCAGGCCGAAACCCCTCGGTGAAAAACTGTTTTTT.

The chain is built from TRBV9 and TRBJ2-3; TRBD2 agrees at 8 bases. The CDR3 has 19 residues. The V segment lost 0 bases and the J segment 8 bases; nucleotides outside the gene matches: 20. The germline gives CDR1 SGDLS, CDR2 YYNGEE. The CDR3 nucleotides read TGTGCCAGCAGCGTAGATAGTGGGCTAGCGGGTGCCGGTAGGGTTACGCAGTATTTT. Protein product: CASSVDSGLAGAGRVTQYF.

This chain uses TRBV7-8 with TRBJ2-1; TRBD2 might be the D (6 bases). Trimming stripped 3 bases from V and 0 bases from J, with 12 bases between. The CDR3 has 16 residues. Germline assignment: CDR1 SGHVS and CDR2 FQNEAQ. CDR3 amino acids: CASSLSTGSSYNEQFF. CDR3 coding DNA: TGTGCCAGCAGCTTGTCAACCGGGAGCTCCTACAATGAGCAGTTCTTC.

The rearrangement joins TRBV20-1 to TRBJ1-2; D remains ambiguous. Germline lookup yields CDR1 DFQATT and CDR2 SNEGSKA (reference sequence). With 5 bases removed from V and 5 bases from J, the gap between germline ends came to 9 bases. The CDR3 length is 11 residues. This CDR3 is CSAGSSYGYTF. CDR3 bases: TGCAGTGCTGGATCGAGTTATGGCTACACCTTC.

As to this clone: A far larger clone is one nucleotide away, so this likely arose from a read error. The gene calls are TRBV5-4 and TRBJ1-5, with D unresolved. This CDR3 spans 12 amino acids. Germline CDR1 and CDR2: SGHNT and YYREEE (reference sequence). CDR3 coding DNA: TGTGCCAGCAGCTTGGATAATCAGTCCCAGCATTTT. As protein: CASSLDNQSQHF.

The chain couples TRBV5-4 to TRBJ1-3; D is undetermined. CDR3 length: 17 amino acids. The ends were cut back, 0 bases at V and 0 bases at J, with 13 bases in the middle. From germline, CDR1 is SGHNT and CDR2 YYREEE (reference sequence). The CDR3 bases are TGTGCCAGCAGCTTGGGAGGGAGTCAGATCTCTGGAAACACCATATATTTT. Protein: CASSLGGSQISGNTIYF.

V gene TRBV6-1 combines with J gene TRBJ1-4, with D tentatively TRBD1 (6 bases). Germline lookup yields CDR1 MNHNS and CDR2 SASEGT. This CDR3 spans 11 amino acids. V gave up 3 bases and J gave up 10 bases, with 6 bases separating them. The CDR3 DNA sequence: TGTGCCAGCAGTGACAGGGGAAAACTGTTTTTT. This gives the protein CASSDRGKLFF.

The V call is TRBV19, the J call TRBJ1-2, with D perhaps TRBD1 (5 bases). Between the trimmed V and J ends, which lost 5 bases and 4 bases, there was a span of 14 bases. The CDR3 is 14 amino acids. CDR1 LNHDA and CDR2 SQIVND come from the germline V gene (reference sequence). The CDR3 nucleotides read TGTGCCAGTAGTCCCAACGGGGGTTCCTATGGCTACACCTTC. It encodes CASSPNGGSYGYTF.

This clone was seen only a few times. The rearrangement links TRBV4-1 to TRBJ2-7, with 7 bases matching TRBD1. Germline CDR1 and CDR2: MGHRA and YSYEKL. The length of the CDR3 is 13 residues. V shed 4 bases and J 3 bases; nucleotides not matched to a gene: 3. CDR3 sequence (DNA): TGCGCCAGCAGCCTAGACAGGGACTACGAGCAGTACTTC. Protein sequence: CASSLDRDYEQYF.

This chain links TRBV5-1 with TRBJ2-2; weak D call: TRBD2 (5 bases). The CDR3 contains 15 residues. The germline V gene has CDR1 SGHRS and CDR2 YFSETQ. V was shortened by 6 bases and J by 5 bases, with 17 bases between the two germline ends. The CDR3 sequence: CASTLTSGSTGELFF. Written as DNA, the CDR3 is TGCGCCAGCACCCTGACCTCGGGGTCGACCGGGGAGCTGTTTTTT.

This clone was seen a few times. The V and J genes are TRBV19 and TRBJ2-7; TRBD1 matches 7 bases. V shed 7 bases and J 3 bases; nucleotides not matched to a gene: 9. The CDR3 runs to 14 residues. The germline gives CDR1 LNHDA, CDR2 SQIVND (reference sequence). The CDR3 DNA follows: TGTGCCAGTACCGAGACAGGGAAGGGCTACGAGCAGTACTTC. It specifies CASTETGKGYEQYF.

This chain joins TRBV6-1 and TRBJ2-1; a weak D match, TRBD2 (5 bases). CDR1 is MNHNS, CDR2 SASEGT, per germline. V was pared by 0 bases and J by 7 bases, with 7 bases between. The CDR3 has 13 residues. Written as DNA, the CDR3 is TGTGCCAGCAGTGAAGCGAGGGAGAATGAGCAGTTCTTC. This sequence encodes CASSEARENEQFF.

This chain links TRBV5-6 with TRBJ1-2; unclear D gene. Germline V lookup: CDR1 SGHDT, CDR2 YYEEEE. This CDR3 is 16 amino acids long. Trimming took off 6 bases at V and 3 bases at J, with 21 bases between the two ends. The CDR3 DNA reads TGTGCCAGCACCAGACTGGACTCGACCCAATACTATGGCTACACCTTC. Translating it yields CASTRLDSTQYYGYTF.

This clone has only one observation. The same CDR3 also results from other DNA sequences found in this sample. The gene calls are TRBV5-1 and TRBJ1-5, with D hard to call. V lost 4 bases and J lost 0, with 11 bases in between. CDR3 length: 15 amino acids. Germline V gives CDR1 SGHRS, CDR2 YFSETQ. CDR3 DNA: TGCGCCAGCAGCCTTACCGGGGATAGCAATCAGCCCCAGCATTTT. This gives the protein CASSLTGDSNQPQHF.

As concerns this clone: The sample carries other DNA sequences with the same CDR3. The gene calls are TRBV5-1 and TRBJ2-5, with D tentatively TRBD2 (5 bases). CDR1 SGHRS and CDR2 YFSETQ come from the germline V gene. Between the trimmed V and J ends, which lost 0 bases and 5 bases, there was a span of 8 bases. The CDR3 spans 13 residues. Here the CDR3 reads CASSLAGGETQYF. The DNA of the CDR3 is TGCGCCAGCAGCTTGGCTGGAGGCGAGACCCAGTACTTC. Full variable domain (remainder filled in from reference TRBV5-1 and TRBJ2-5): KAGVTQTPRYLIKTRGQQVTLSCSPISGHRSVSWYQQTPGQGLQFLFEYFSETQRNKGNFPGRFSGRQFSNSRSEMNVSTLELGDSALYLCASSLAGGETQYFGPGTRLLVL.

For this clone: The junction differs from germline at one of its ends, possibly a read error. This sequence joins TRBV2 and TRBJ2-7; 7 positions match TRBD1. Germline V gene lookup returns CDR1 SNHLY and CDR2 FYNNEI. The CDR3 loop spans 9 amino acids. The CDR3 loop reads CAIDRVPFF. CDR3 in DNA: TGTGCCATTGACAGGGTCCCCTTCTTC.

The chain employs TRBV7-9 and TRBJ2-6; D is possibly TRBD2 (5 bases). Germline V gene lookup returns CDR1 SEHNR and CDR2 FQNEAQ (reference sequence). Trimming removed 5 bases at V and 0 bases at J, with 11 bases between. The CDR3 covers 16 residues. The CDR3 sequence is CASSPGRGSGANVLTF. The CDR3, as DNA: TGTGCCAGCAGCCCTGGTCGGGGCTCTGGGGCCAACGTCCTGACTTTC.

This CDR3 reads CASSARWQGHGYTF. The CDR3 coding sequence is TGTGCCAGCAGCGCCCGTTGGCAGGGGCATGGCTACACCTTC. The V call is TRBV25-1, the J call TRBJ1-2; D is possibly TRBD1 (6 bases). This CDR3 region has 14 residues. Germline V gene data show CDR1 as MGHDK and CDR2 as SYGVNS. With 6 bases removed from V and 6 bases from J, the gap between germline ends came to 17 bases.

The V and J genes are TRBV9 and TRBJ2-1; 10 bases align to TRBD2. The CDR3 contains 15 residues. The V segment lost 3 bases and the J segment 9 bases; nucleotides outside the gene matches: 9. Germline V lookup: CDR1 SGDLS, CDR2 YYNGEE. CDR3 nucleotide sequence: TGTGCCAGCAGCGCCCAGCGGGAGGGCCCCAGTGAGCAGTTCTTC. Amino acids: CASSAQREGPSEQFF.

The CDR3 sequence is CASSEMPRGGNEQYF. CDR3 DNA sequence: TGTGCCAGCAGTGAAATGCCCAGGGGAGGGAACGAGCAGTACTTC. The rearrangement links TRBV2 to TRBJ2-7; tentative D call: TRBD2 (7 bases). CDR1 and CDR2 (germline): SNHLY, FYNNEI. The germline V and J ends were trimmed by 2 bases and 5 bases, with 16 bases remaining between them. This CDR3 has 15 residues.

CDR3 in amino acids: CASSLGRTSGSLDEQFF. The CDR3 DNA reads TGCGCCAGCAGCCTGGGGAGGACTAGCGGGAGCCTCGATGAGCAGTTCTTC. The chain joins TRBV4-1 to TRBJ2-1; 13 bases line up with TRBD2. The CDR3 spans 17 residues. V gave up 4 bases and J gave up 8 bases; unmatched junction bases: 11. Germline CDR1 MGHRA, CDR2 YSYEKL.

V usage is TRBV30 and J usage is TRBJ2-7; D call uncertain. V was shortened by 3 bases and J by 0 bases, with 9 bases between the two germline ends. CDR1 GTSNPN and CDR2 SVGIG come from the germline V gene (reference sequence). The CDR3 is 13 amino acids. The CDR3 coding sequence is TGTGCCTGGAGCGGTTATGGCTCCTACGAGCAGTACTTC. It translates to CAWSGYGSYEQYF.

Ten or more counts support this clone. Other DNA sequences within the sample encode an identical CDR3. This sequence joins TRBV7-2 and TRBJ2-5; D uncertain. Between the trimmed V and J ends, which lost 5 bases and 2 bases, there was a span of 9 bases. Germline CDR1 and CDR2: SGHTA and FQGNSA. This CDR3 is 13 amino acids long. The CDR3 DNA reads TGTGCCAGCAGCCCAGGTACTCAAGAGACCCAGTACTTC. This codes for CASSPGTQETQYF.